The 5 T cell receptor beta chains reported below all come from one sample, sequenced in a study of shared clonotypes between healthy human individuals. TCRdb's table, derived via immunoSEQ multiplex PCR, lists solely in-frame clones and lacks some. The sample holds 2 million to 2.5 million clones; 93% are singletons and the top ten take around 0.37%. Sequencing was done on a sample of naive CD4+ T cells from PBMCs. The subset here: CD45RA+ positively selected. The receptors stem from a man between 18 and 29 years old in good health. Some clones in this sample may be carry-over from other donors' samples.

V is TRBV28 and J is TRBJ2-1; the D gene is possibly TRBD2 (5 bases). The CDR3 covers 14 residues. Germline lookup yields CDR1 MDHEN and CDR2 SYDVKM. Deletions cut 5 bases from V and 2 bases from J, with 10 bases between. CDR3 residues: CASSGGRAYNEQFF. The CDR3 nucleotides read TGTGCCAGCAGTGGAGGTAGAGCCTACAATGAGCAGTTCTTC.

The CDR3 DNA is TGTGCCAGCAGTGCGACCGGGACTTCCCGGGGCATTCAGTACTTC. It is translated as CASSATGTSRGIQYF. The rearrangement uses TRBV27 and TRBJ2-4; D possibly corresponds to TRBD2 (6 bases). Germline loops: CDR1 MNHEY, CDR2 SMNVEV (reference sequence). The CDR3 covers 15 residues. V lost 5 bases and J lost 9, with 20 bases in between.

This clone was counted a few times. The same CDR3 also results from other DNA sequences found in this sample. The rearrangement uses TRBV28 and TRBJ2-7, with a tentative D call TRBD1 (6 bases). The germline V gene encodes CDR1 MDHEN and CDR2 SYDVKM. Trimming removed 5 bases at V and 1 base at J, with 9 bases between. The CDR3 covers 13 residues. DNA of the CDR3: TGTGCCAGCAGTCTAACAGGGTCCTACGAGCAGTACTTC. Its protein is CASSLTGSYEQYF. Full variable domain (outside the CDR3, taken from reference TRBV28 and TRBJ2-7): DVKVTQSSRYLVKRTGEKVFLECVQDMDHENMFWYRQDPGLGLRLIYFSYDVKMKEKGDIPEGYSVSREKKERFSLILESASTNQTSMYLCASSLTGSYEQYFGPGTRLTVT.

The chain employs TRBV28 and TRBJ2-7; 10 nucleotides agree with TRBD1. CDR1 and CDR2 (germline): MDHEN, SYDVKM. V dropped 6 bases and J dropped 6; count of bases not matched to a gene: 14. The CDR3 is made up of 16 amino acids. CDR3 bases: TGTGCCAGCAGGACCTATCCGGGACAGGGGACCCGCGAGCAGTACTTC. Translating gives CASRTYPGQGTREQYF.

This rearrangement joins TRBV19 to TRBJ2-5; D uncertain. The length of the CDR3 is 14 residues. Trimming pared 2 bases from V and 2 bases from J, leaving 9 bases between. Germline V gives CDR1 LNHDA, CDR2 SQIVND (reference sequence). The chain's CDR3 is CASSIKYRQETQYF. The CDR3 DNA sequence: TGTGCCAGTAGTATAAAGTACAGACAAGAGACCCAGTACTTC.